These 12 T cell receptor beta chains came from one sample sequenced in a study of T cells in Graves' hyperthyroidism and ophthalmopathy. Amplification of TCR beta CDR3 regions used RNA as the template. Researchers ran a first-round RT-PCR on the TCR CDR3 using the HTBI primer set. MiXCR, run by TCRdb on the multiplex PCR reads, gives a single entry per CDR3 protein. The repertoire has a few hundred thousand distinct CDR3 sequences, around 15% of them found once; the top ten carry around 57%. The sequenced sample consisted of blood. The receptors come from an older woman with Graves' ophthalmopathy.

This clonotype was counted only a few times. This chain joins TRBV19 and TRBJ2-4, with 13 positions matching TRBD2. This CDR3 comprises 16 residues. In germline, CDR1 is LNHDA, CDR2 SQIVND (reference sequence). J was trimmed by 9 bases and V by 3 bases; bases with no gene match: 8. CDR3 DNA: TGTGCCAGTAGTATGAGGACTAGCGGGGGACGAGGCATTCAGTACTTC. This encodes CASSMRTSGGRGIQYF.

The V and J genes are TRBV19 and TRBJ2-7; D might be TRBD1 or TRBD2, each matching 5 bases. Germline CDR1 is LNHDA and CDR2 is SQIVND (reference sequence). The CDR3 has 13 residues. V lost 9 bases and J 1 base, leaving 13 bases between the germline ends. The CDR3 reads CARPRGVSYEQYF. CDR3 sequence (DNA): TGTGCCAGACCTAGAGGGGTATCCTACGAGCAGTACTTC.

The V and J genes are TRBV5-1 and TRBJ2-4; D remains unclear. In germline, CDR1 is SGHRS, CDR2 YFSETQ. The CDR3 loop spans 14 amino acids. V was trimmed by 0 bases and J by 7 bases, leaving 11 bases between them. Here the CDR3 DNA reads TGCGCCAGCAGCTTGGAAGAGACCAGGAACATTCAGTACTTC. Translating gives CASSLEETRNIQYF.

This clonotype came up many times. The chain joins TRBV29-1 to TRBJ1-1; unclear D gene. Trimming took off 4 bases at V and 7 bases at J, with 13 bases between the two ends. The germline V gene encodes CDR1 SQVTM and CDR2 ANQGSEA. This CDR3 region has 12 residues. As DNA, the CDR3 is TGCAGCGTTGGGGGAGAAGGGATTGAAGCTTTCTTT. This gives the protein CSVGGEGIEAFF.

This clonotype appeared a few times. The chain recombines TRBV13 with TRBJ2-2, with unresolved D. The CDR3 is made up of 13 amino acids. The germline V and J ends were trimmed by 5 bases and 3 bases, with 7 bases remaining between them. The germline V gene encodes CDR1 PRHDT and CDR2 FYEKMQ (reference sequence). CDR3 nucleotides: TGTGCCAGCAGCGTGATGGACACCGGGGAGCTGTTTTTT. Translated: CASSVMDTGELFF.

This clonotype occurred many times. The CDR3 DNA reads as TGTGCCAGCACCTCCCGGGGGACGAACACTGAAGCTTTCTTT. Its translation is CASTSRGTNTEAFF. The rearrangement joins TRBV6-2 or TRBV6-3 to TRBJ1-1, with D perhaps TRBD1 (5 bases). The CDR3 has 14 residues. Per the germline V gene, CDR1 is MNHEY and CDR2 is SVGEGT. Trimming cost V 7 bases and J 1 base, with 13 bases left between them.

V gene TRBV28 combines with J gene TRBJ1-4, with D possibly TRBD1 on 6 matching bases. Germline lookup yields CDR1 MDHEN and CDR2 SYDVKM. This CDR3 comprises 13 residues. The germline V and J ends were trimmed by 6 bases and 10 bases, with 15 bases remaining between them. The CDR3 reads CASSDHREAKLFF. In DNA, the CDR3 is TGTGCCAGCAGCGACCACAGGGAGGCAAAACTGTTTTTT.

This clonotype was seen repeatedly, ten times or more. The gene calls are TRBV5-1 and TRBJ2-2; 10 positions agree with TRBD2. V was pared by 5 bases and J by 3 bases, with 7 bases of the junction left unmatched. This CDR3 contains 16 residues. Germline loops: CDR1 SGHRS, CDR2 YFSETQ. CDR3 nucleotide sequence: TGCGCCAGCAGTACCCTAGCGGGAGTAGACACCGGGGAGCTGTTTTTT. The encoded protein is CASSTLAGVDTGELFF.

The chain employs TRBV7-2 and TRBJ2-7; a possible D gene is TRBD2 (6 bases). Germline lookup yields CDR1 SGHTA and CDR2 FQGNSA. V lost 3 bases and J lost 2, with 14 bases in between. The CDR3 is 15 amino acids. CDR3 sequence (DNA): TGTGCCAGCAGCTTCACGCTAGCGCAAGCCTACGAGCAGTACTTC. It translates to CASSFTLAQAYEQYF.

The table lists this clonotype with a few counts. The chain employs TRBV6-6 and TRBJ2-6, with D unresolved. Germline assignment: CDR1 MNHNY and CDR2 SVGAGI (reference sequence). The CDR3 is 14 residues long. V gave up 1 base and J gave up 0 bases, with 1 base separating them. The CDR3 nucleotides are TGTGCCAGCAGTTACTTCTCTGGGGCCAACGTCCTGACTTTC. This codes for CASSYFSGANVLTF.

This clonotype was counted at least ten times. The V call is TRBV6-1, the J call TRBJ2-7, with a tentative D call TRBD2 (5 bases). The length of the CDR3 is 15 residues. V gave up 10 bases and J gave up 2 bases, with 21 bases separating them. The germline gives CDR1 MNHNS, CDR2 SASEGT. The CDR3 sequence is CATRMNPGVTYEQYF. The CDR3 DNA is TGTGCCACCCGCATGAACCCCGGGGTCACCTACGAGCAGTACTTC.

This clonotype was seen just once. Being one base from a much bigger clone, this may be a read error. V and J are TRBV10-1 and TRBJ1-1; D gene unclear. The germline V and J ends were trimmed by 4 bases and 5 bases, with 17 bases remaining between them. In germline, CDR1 is WNHNN, CDR2 SYGVQD (reference sequence). There are 15 residues in the CDR3. The CDR3 DNA is TGCGCCAGCAGTGGGTCCCAGTCGGGGTGGACTGAAGCTTTCTTT. Its translation is CASSGSQSGWTEAFF.